One and the same sample provided the 18 T cell receptor beta chains below, sequenced in a study of blood T cell repertoires in COVID-19. Measured with immunoSEQ multiplex PCR; TCRdb has only the in-frame clones, and not every one. The data show more than 25,000 clones, around 90% seen once. The sequenced sample consisted of peripheral blood. These TCRs come from an older man with acute or convalescent COVID-19.

The chain has TRBV5-1 and TRBJ2-1; TRBD1 is a possible D gene (6 bases). This CDR3 is 16 amino acids long. Trimming removed 4 bases from V and 4 bases from J, with 18 bases in between. CDR1 is SGHRS and CDR2 is YFSETQ in the germline V gene. CDR3 in amino acids: CASSQNPTGLYNEQFF. In nucleotides, the CDR3 is TGCGCCAGCAGCCAGAACCCGACAGGACTGTACAATGAGCAGTTCTTC.

This clone counts as medium-sized. The J gene is TRBJ2-5, the V gene TRBV5-4, with D possibly matching TRBD2 (6 bases). The CDR3 is 15 residues long. Germline V gene sequence: CDR1 SGHNT, CDR2 YYREEE (reference sequence). V lost 0 bases, J lost 2 bases, and 11 bases lay in between. The CDR3 sequence is CASSLGGVSQETQYF. The CDR3 nucleotides read TGTGCCAGCAGCTTGGGGGGGGTATCACAAGAGACCCAGTACTTC.

The J gene is TRBJ2-7, the V gene TRBV2; 7 nucleotides line up with TRBD2. V gave up 7 bases and J gave up 0 bases; unmatched junction bases: 6. CDR1 and CDR2 from the germline V gene are SNHLY and FYNNEI. The CDR3 totals 14 residues. The CDR3 sequence: CASKASGASYEQYF. The CDR3 coding sequence is TGTGCCAGCAAGGCTAGCGGTGCCTCCTACGAGCAGTACTTC.

This clone has just a few counts. J is TRBJ1-3 and V is TRBV2; D is unresolved. With 4 bases removed from V and 0 bases from J, the gap between germline ends came to 10 bases. Germline values: CDR1 SNHLY, CDR2 FYNNEI. The CDR3 is 15 residues long. The CDR3 DNA is TGTGCCAGCAGTGGACACCTAAGCTCTGGAAACACCATATATTTT. Amino acid sequence: CASSGHLSSGNTIYF. Full variable domain (rest looked up from reference TRBV2 and TRBJ1-3): EPEVTQTPSHQVTQMGQEVILRCVPISNHLYFYWYRQILGQKVEFLVSFYNNEISEKSEIFDDQFSVERPDGSNFTLKIRSTKLEDSAMYFCASSGHLSSGNTIYFGEGSWLTVV.

The chain carries TRBV2 and TRBJ2-3, with D perhaps TRBD1 (6 bases). The CDR3 has 14 amino acids. Trimming shortened V by 6 bases and J by 2 bases, and 12 bases separated the two germline ends. CDR1 is SNHLY and CDR2 is FYNNEI in the germline V gene. CDR3 nucleotides: TGTGCCAGCAGCTTTGAGGGGGTCACAGATACGCAGTATTTT. Encoded protein: CASSFEGVTDTQYF.

This clone was seen a single time. The V gene is TRBV10-3, the J gene TRBJ1-1, with D possibly TRBD1 on 6 matching bases. Trimming shortened V by 7 bases and J by 3 bases, and 12 bases separated the two germline ends. The CDR3 length is 13 residues. The germline gives CDR1 ENHRY, CDR2 SYGVKD. Written as DNA, the CDR3 is TGTGCCATCAATAAAGGGGGATACACTGAAGCTTTCTTT. It translates to CAINKGGYTEAFF.

The gene calls are TRBV14 and TRBJ1-2, with 7 bases aligning to TRBD1. CDR3 length: 14 residues. Unmatched junction bases numbered 7, after V lost 5 bases and J lost 4 bases. Germline V gene data show CDR1 as SGHDN and CDR2 as FVKESK. As DNA, the CDR3 is TGTGCCAGCAGCTCTGGGGGACAGACCTATGGCTACACCTTC. Amino acid sequence: CASSSGGQTYGYTF. The variable domain in full, completed from reference TRBV14 and TRBJ1-2, reads EAGVTQFPSHSVIEKGQTVTLRCDPISGHDNLYWYRRVMGKEIKFLLHFVKESKQDESGMPNNRFLAERTGGTYSTLKVQPAELEDSGVYFCASSSGGQTYGYTFGSGTRLTVV.

This chain links TRBV28 with TRBJ1-1, with D possibly matching TRBD1 (5 bases). The CDR3 has 13 residues. V was pared by 10 bases and J by 1 base, with 13 bases between. Germline V gene data show CDR1 as MDHEN and CDR2 as SYDVKM. This CDR3 reads CAIIGHQNTEAFF. In DNA form, the CDR3 reads TGTGCCATCATTGGACACCAGAACACTGAAGCTTTCTTT. Complete variable domain (other parts from reference TRBV28 and TRBJ1-1): DVKVTQSSRYLVKRTGEKVFLECVQDMDHENMFWYRQDPGLGLRLIYFSYDVKMKEKGDIPEGYSVSREKKERFSLILESASTNQTSMYLCAIIGHQNTEAFFGQGTRLTVV.

This sequence joins TRBV29-1 and TRBJ2-7; 8 bases align to TRBD1. V was pared by 4 bases and J by 7 bases, with 12 bases of the junction left unmatched. The CDR3 has 14 amino acids. Germline CDR1 reads SQVTM; CDR2 reads ANQGSEA. CDR3 in DNA: TGCAGCGTTGGGTCGGACAGGGCCCTACGAGAGCAGTACTTC. It encodes CSVGSDRALREQYF.

V usage is TRBV27 and J usage is TRBJ2-1; 8 bases align to TRBD2. The V and J ends lost 8 bases and 9 bases, in that order; junction bases with no gene match: 15. This CDR3 comprises 15 residues. Germline CDR1 reads MNHEY; CDR2 reads SMNVEV (reference sequence). CDR3 loop: CASSSTLSGRTEQFF. The CDR3 bases are TGTGCCAGCTCGTCCACCCTGAGCGGGAGAACTGAGCAGTTCTTC.

The V and J genes are TRBV5-8 and TRBJ2-7; 9 bases are a match to TRBD1. Germline V gene sequence: CDR1 SGHTS, CDR2 YDEGEE. The CDR3 sequence is 15 residues long. Unmatched junction bases numbered 6, after V lost 0 bases and J lost 5 bases. CDR3 region: CASSLEGQGWDEQYF. The CDR3 coding sequence is TGTGCCAGCAGCTTGGAGGGACAGGGTTGGGACGAGCAGTACTTC. The whole variable domain, remainder taken from reference TRBV5-8 and TRBJ2-7, is EAGVTQSPTHLIKTRGQQATLRCSPISGHTSVYWYQQALGLGLQFLLWYDEGEERNRGNFPPRFSGRQFPNYSSELNVNALELEDSALYLCASSLEGQGWDEQYFGPGTRLTVT.

The rearrangement uses TRBV2 and TRBJ2-2; D possibly corresponds to TRBD2 (5 bases). The CDR3 runs 15 residues. Trimming pared 0 bases from V and 5 bases from J, leaving 10 bases between. Germline values: CDR1 SNHLY, CDR2 FYNNEI. CDR3 residues: CASSEAGRGTGELFF. CDR3 in DNA: TGTGCCAGCAGTGAAGCAGGGAGAGGGACCGGGGAGCTGTTTTTT.

The chain combines TRBV5-6 with TRBJ1-1; 12 positions agree with TRBD1. The germline V gene has CDR1 SGHDT and CDR2 YYEEEE. This CDR3 spans 16 amino acids. Germline trimming cut 3 bases from V and 3 bases from J; bases unmatched to any gene: 6. Here the CDR3 DNA reads TGTGCCAGCAGCTGGGGGACAGGGGGCTTCTACACTGAAGCTTTCTTT. Protein sequence: CASSWGTGGFYTEAFF.

The genes are TRBV18 and TRBJ2-1, with 11 nucleotides matching TRBD1. The V segment lost 5 bases and the J segment 5 bases; nucleotides outside the gene matches: 5. The germline gives CDR1 KGHSH, CDR2 LQKENI. The CDR3 has 15 amino acids. CDR3: CASSSGTGGNNEQFF. The DNA for the CDR3 is TGTGCCAGCTCATCCGGGACAGGGGGTAACAATGAGCAGTTCTTC.

CDR3 sequence (DNA): TGTGCCAGTAGTATAGGGGGGAGCGGGTGGTACAATGAGCAGTTCTTC. It codes for CASSIGGSGWYNEQFF. The chain recombines TRBV19 with TRBJ2-1; possible D gene TRBD2, 6 bases. Per germline, CDR1 LNHDA and CDR2 SQIVND (reference sequence). The CDR3 is 16 residues long. V was cut by 1 base and J by 4 bases, with 14 bases left in between.

This rearrangement joins TRBV13 to TRBJ2-7, with TRBD2 matching 11 bases. CDR3 length equals 14 residues. Germline-derived CDR1 and CDR2 are PRHDT and FYEKMQ (reference sequence). After removal of 3 bases from V and 6 bases from J, the junction contained 4 bases not matched to a gene. The CDR3 here is CASSLGLAGGEQYF. Written as DNA, the CDR3 is TGTGCCAGCAGCTTGGGGCTAGCGGGAGGCGAGCAGTACTTC.

The gene calls are TRBV5-5 and TRBJ1-4, with 8 positions matching TRBD1. V lost 4 bases and J lost 8; bases outside the gene matches: 13. Germline CDR1 and CDR2: SGHKS and YYEKEE (reference sequence). The CDR3 runs to 16 residues. The CDR3 region is CASSRHGQGRGEKLFF. DNA for the CDR3: TGTGCCAGCAGCCGACACGGACAGGGACGGGGAGAAAAACTGTTTTTT.

The rearrangement joins TRBV7-7 to TRBJ1-1; the D gene is possibly TRBD1 (6 bases). Germline V gene sequence: CDR1 SSHAT, CDR2 FNYEAQ (reference sequence). V dropped 7 bases and J dropped 2 bases, with 17 bases sitting between them. This CDR3 is 15 amino acids long. The CDR3 protein is CASTSPRTDNTEAFF. The DNA of the CDR3 is TGTGCCAGCACCTCCCCCCGGACAGACAACACTGAAGCTTTCTTT. The complete variable domain, with remaining parts taken from reference TRBV7-7 and TRBJ1-1, reads GAGVSQSPRYKVTKRGQDVTLRCDPISSHATLYWYQQALGQGPEFLTYFNYEAQPDKSGLPSDRFSAERPEGSISTLTIQRTEQRDSAMYRCASTSPRTDNTEAFFGQGTRLTVV.